This T cell receptor beta chain was documented in a study of shared clonotypes between healthy human individuals. Study-wide results and caveats: Relative to their counterparts shared across all four donors, non-shared clonotypes exhibited diminished generation probabilities. For naive CD4 cells, roughly 4.6% of clonotypes were shared across a handful of donors.

Remarks on this clone: What it binds is not known.

The method was immunoSEQ multiplex PCR; TCRdb's version includes in-frame clones alone and lacks a portion of them. The sample shows roughly 2 million clones, about 95% of them seen only once. This CDR3 has 14 residues. From germline, CDR1 is MGHRA and CDR2 YSYEKL. J lost 2 bases, V lost 4 bases, and 4 bases had no gene match. The naive CD8 fraction comprised CD45RO-negative cells positively selected for CCR7 and excluded terminally differentiated effector memory CD45RA+ cells. The TCR originated in a man aged 18-30 years in good health. Sequences were obtained from naive CD8+ T cells sorted from blood. The chain combines TRBV4-1 with TRBJ2-5, with 7 nucleotides matching TRBD1. In DNA, the CDR3 is TGCGCCAGCAGCCTATGGGACAGTCAAGAGACCCAGTACTTC. Its translation: CASSLWDSQETQYF.